This passage covers 25 T cell receptor beta chains from one sample sequenced in a study of blood T cells in healthy people across ages. Primers used in a second PCR of about 7 to 12 cycles were a sample-barcoded 5' primer and a J-beta primer mix. Using its own MiXCR run on the 5' RACE reads, TCRdb lists one record per CDR3 protein. Among roughly 800,000 distinct CDR3 sequences listed, under 40% were seen once. The sequenced material came from blood. These receptor sequences come from a man aged 18-30 years in good health.

This clonotype was observed a handful of times. CDR3 in DNA: TGTGCCAGCACCGGGGGGGACGTGTACAATGAGCAGTTCTTC. This encodes CASTGGDVYNEQFF. The V gene is TRBV12-3 or TRBV12-4, the J gene TRBJ2-1; 8 bases agree with TRBD2. V dropped 7 bases and J dropped 4; count of bases not matched to a gene: 6. This CDR3 comprises 14 residues.

The rearrangement joins TRBV5-6 to TRBJ2-3; tentative D call: TRBD1 (6 bases). V gave up 4 bases and J gave up 2 bases, with 11 bases separating them. Per the germline V gene, CDR1 is SGHDT and CDR2 is YYEEEE. CDR3 length: 14 amino acids. The chain's CDR3 is CASSDTGSTDTQYF. CDR3 DNA sequence: TGTGCCAGCAGCGACACAGGGTCCACAGATACGCAGTATTTT.

On this clonotype itself: One end of the junction varies from germline; a read error may be responsible. V is TRBV27 and J is TRBJ2-4, with D perhaps matching TRBD1 or TRBD2 (7 bases each). Gene TRBJ2-7 matches the end of the DNA better, so the J call may be wrong. The CDR3 length is 14 residues. CDR1 is MNHEY and CDR2 is SMNVEV in the germline V gene (reference sequence). This chain's CDR3 is CTSSGRGTVYEQYF. CDR3 sequence (DNA): TGTACCAGCAGTGGGAGGGGGACAGTCTACGAGCAGTACTTC.

The table lists this clonotype with a few counts. The chain employs TRBV28 and TRBJ2-5; no definite D call. The CDR3 spans 13 residues. V was pared by 2 bases and J by 3 bases, with 7 bases between. The V gene's germline CDR1 is MDHEN and CDR2 SYDVKM. The CDR3 DNA reads TGTGCCAGCAGTTTAATCCAGGAAGAGACCCAGTACTTC. Its translation: CASSLIQEETQYF.

In this sample, this clonotype turned up a few times. The chain employs TRBV2 and TRBJ2-4, with TRBD2 identical over 7 bases. Trimming removed 7 bases from V and 3 bases from J; junction bases left unmatched: 6. The CDR3 totals 14 residues. Per the germline V gene, CDR1 is SNHLY and CDR2 is FYNNEI. The CDR3 sequence is CASNWGGDKNIQYF. CDR3 DNA sequence: TGTGCCAGCAACTGGGGGGGTGACAAAAACATTCAGTACTTC.

This clonotype was recorded a few times. The chain combines TRBV20-1 with TRBJ2-3, with 8 bases fitting TRBD2. CDR1 is DFQATT and CDR2 is SNEGSKA in the germline V gene (reference sequence). The CDR3 is 15 amino acids. J lost 6 bases, V lost 3 bases, and 11 bases had no gene match. The CDR3 DNA reads TGCAGTGCTAGCTTCCAGACTAGCGTTTGGGATACGCAGTATTTT. This encodes CSASFQTSVWDTQYF.

The chain combines TRBV5-5 with TRBJ2-5; D may be TRBD2 (6 bases). Germline CDR1 is SGHKS and CDR2 is YYEKEE (reference sequence). The CDR3 sequence is 14 residues long. Between the trimmed V and J ends, which lost 0 bases and 11 bases, there was a span of 17 bases. The CDR3 region is CASSLEAGRREQYF. DNA for the CDR3: TGTGCCAGCAGCTTGGAAGCGGGCAGGAGGGAGCAGTACTTC.

The V call is TRBV18, the J call TRBJ2-3; D may match TRBD1 or TRBD2 (5 bases each). Germline V gives CDR1 KGHSH, CDR2 LQKENI. Trimming left V 3 bases short and J 3 bases short, with 10 bases between. The CDR3 length is 14 residues. CDR3 in DNA: TGTGCCAGCTCACCGGGGGAAGAAACAGATACGCAGTATTTT. Protein product: CASSPGEETDTQYF.

This sequence joins TRBV5-5 and TRBJ2-1; the D gene is possibly TRBD1 (6 bases). Germline CDR1 SGHKS, CDR2 YYEKEE (reference sequence). The CDR3 contains 12 residues. Trimming took 4 bases from V and 10 from J, leaving 12 bases between them. CDR3 region: CASSLRGTEQFF. The CDR3 DNA is TGTGCCAGCAGCCTCAGGGGCACCGAGCAGTTCTTC.

This clonotype came up a few times. The chain recombines TRBV7-2 with TRBJ2-1; D not certain. Per germline, CDR1 SGHTA and CDR2 FQGNSA. This CDR3 comprises 12 residues. With 5 bases removed from V and 8 bases from J, the gap between germline ends came to 10 bases. CDR3 protein: CASSTSRHEQFF. As DNA, the CDR3 is TGTGCCAGCAGCACTTCCCGCCATGAGCAGTTCTTC. Full variable domain (outside the CDR3, taken from reference TRBV7-2 and TRBJ2-1): GAGVSQSPSNKVTEKGKDVELRCDPISGHTALYWYRQSLGQGLEFLIYFQGNSAPDKSGLPSDRFSAERTGGSVSTLTIQRTQQEDSAVYLCASSTSRHEQFFGPGTRLTVL.

This clonotype came up a few times. V gene TRBV6-2 or TRBV6-3 combines with J gene TRBJ2-7; 10 positions agree with TRBD1. CDR1 is MNHEY, CDR2 SVGEGT, per germline. The CDR3 is 14 residues long. Trimming at V came to 7 bases and at J to 4 bases, leaving 7 bases not matched to a gene. CDR3 coding DNA: TGTGCCAGCACTACCCCGGGACAGGGGTACGAGCAGTACTTC. Its protein product is CASTTPGQGYEQYF.

This clonotype was counted a few times. The rearrangement links TRBV24-1 to TRBJ2-3; D remains unclear. The CDR3 sequence is 15 residues long. The germline gives CDR1 KGHDR, CDR2 SFDVKD. V lost 7 bases and J 2 bases, leaving 15 bases between the germline ends. The CDR3 nucleotides read TGTGCCACCAGCCAAACCGACCGAGACACAGATACGCAGTATTTT. Its translation is CATSQTDRDTDTQYF.

V and J are TRBV5-1 and TRBJ2-1, with D possibly matching TRBD1 (6 bases). The germline gives CDR1 SGHRS, CDR2 YFSETQ. The CDR3 totals 15 residues. V was shortened by 2 bases and J by 13 bases, with 22 bases between the two germline ends. This CDR3 reads CASSLQGDPQETQFF. The DNA for the CDR3 is TGCGCCAGCAGCTTACAGGGTGATCCCCAAGAGACCCAGTTCTTC.

A remark on this clonotype: A read error may be the cause here, since a much bigger clone is one base away. The rearrangement links TRBV6-6 to TRBJ1-5; D is uncertain. The germline gives CDR1 MNHNY, CDR2 SVGAGI (reference sequence). The CDR3 covers 16 residues. The DNA of the CDR3 is TGTGCCAGCAGCCCTCTCCGCGGGTTAGGCAATCAGCCCCGGCATTTT. It encodes CASSPLRGLGNQPRHF.

V is TRBV19 and J is TRBJ2-7, with 10 bases lining up with TRBD2. Trimming took 1 base from V and 3 from J; bases not matched to a gene: 6. Germline loops: CDR1 LNHDA, CDR2 SQIVND (reference sequence). This CDR3 contains 16 residues. This CDR3 is CASSIVKRGGIYEQYF. The DNA for the CDR3 is TGTGCCAGTAGTATAGTTAAGCGGGGGGGAATCTACGAGCAGTACTTC.

The gene calls are TRBV20-1 and TRBJ2-5; the D is unclear. CDR1 DFQATT and CDR2 SNEGSKA come from the germline V gene (reference sequence). This CDR3 has 11 residues. Trimming cost V 3 bases and J 5 bases, with 7 bases left between them. CDR3 nucleotides: TGCAGTGCTAGGTATCGGGAGACCCAGTACTTC. It codes for CSARYRETQYF.

The chain has TRBV7-2 and TRBJ2-2, with a possible D match to TRBD2 (6 bases). Trimming stripped 6 bases from V and 3 bases from J, with 14 bases between. The CDR3 runs to 15 residues. CDR1 and CDR2 (germline): SGHTA, FQGNSA. CDR3 amino acids: CASRVRAGDTGELFF. In nucleotides, the CDR3 is TGTGCCAGCAGGGTACGAGCGGGTGACACCGGGGAGCTGTTTTTT.

This clonotype came up a few times. The V gene is TRBV12-3 or TRBV12-4, the J gene TRBJ2-1, with D maybe TRBD1 (6 bases). V lost 5 bases to trimming and J lost 12 bases, with 11 bases between them. This CDR3 is 11 amino acids long. CDR3 sequence reads: CASSTGPAQFF. The CDR3 DNA reads as TGTGCCAGCAGTACAGGGCCCGCGCAGTTCTTC.

CDR3 loop: CSVGGTGNEKLFF. As DNA, the CDR3 is TGCAGCGTTGGCGGGACAGGGAATGAAAAACTGTTTTTT. V is TRBV29-1 and J is TRBJ1-4; TRBD1 matches at 9 bases. The CDR3 runs to 13 residues. V lost 4 bases, J lost 5 bases, and 2 bases stayed unmatched. In germline, CDR1 is SQVTM, CDR2 ANQGSEA.

The chain recombines TRBV7-9 with TRBJ1-4, with a possible D match to TRBD1 (6 bases). The CDR3 is 17 amino acids. Germline CDR1 SEHNR, CDR2 FQNEAQ (reference sequence). Between the trimmed V and J ends, which lost 2 bases and 3 bases, there was a span of 16 bases. CDR3 DNA sequence: TGTGCCAGCAGCTTATTCTTCTTGACAGGTCCTAATGAAAAACTGTTTTTT. The encoded protein is CASSLFFLTGPNEKLFF.

The V call is TRBV18, the J call TRBJ2-1; D gene ambiguous. This CDR3 has 15 residues. The ends were cut back, 4 bases at V and 0 bases at J, with 10 bases in the middle. In germline, CDR1 is KGHSH, CDR2 LQKENI. Written as DNA, the CDR3 is TGTGCCAGCTCACTCACCTCCAGCTCCTACAATGAGCAGTTCTTC. It encodes CASSLTSSSYNEQFF.

The chain employs TRBV5-1 and TRBJ2-2; 7 positions match TRBD1. Trimming at V came to 3 bases and at J to 1 base, leaving 3 bases not matched to a gene. CDR3 size: 15 residues. Germline V CDR1 and CDR2: SGHRS, YFSETQ. This CDR3 reads CASSSDRENTGELFF. CDR3 coding DNA: TGCGCCAGCAGCTCCGACAGGGAGAACACCGGGGAGCTGTTTTTT.

V gene TRBV20-1 combines with J gene TRBJ1-1; D gene uncertain. CDR3 length: 11 residues. CDR1 is DFQATT and CDR2 is SNEGSKA in the germline V gene (reference sequence). Trimming pared 4 bases from V and 2 bases from J, leaving 5 bases between. For the CDR3, the DNA is TGCAGTGCTACCACCAACACTGAAGCTTTCTTT. Its protein is CSATTNTEAFF.

This clonotype turned up a few times. The chain uses TRBV5-1 and TRBJ1-1; 8 nucleotides match TRBD1. Germline assignment: CDR1 SGHRS and CDR2 YFSETQ. J was trimmed by 3 bases and V by 1 base; bases with no gene match: 8. The CDR3 extends over 16 amino acids. CDR3 nucleotide sequence: TGCGCCAGCAGCTTGCTCTTGACAGGGGAGGACACTGAAGCTTTCTTT. This codes for CASSLLLTGEDTEAFF. The full variable domain, with the rest looked up from reference TRBV5-1 and TRBJ1-1, is KAGVTQTPRYLIKTRGQQVTLSCSPISGHRSVSWYQQTPGQGLQFLFEYFSETQRNKGNFPGRFSGRQFSNSRSEMNVSTLELGDSALYLCASSLLLTGEDTEAFFGQGTRLTVV.

The chain has TRBV4-3 and TRBJ1-2, with no clear D. Trimming removed 1 base from V and 6 bases from J, with 18 bases in between. The CDR3 length is 16 residues. Germline loops: CDR1 LGHNA, CDR2 YSLEER. CDR3 DNA sequence: TGCGCCAGCAGCCAAGGTCCCGGGCAGTCCACAAATGGCTACACCTTC. This translates into CASSQGPGQSTNGYTF.